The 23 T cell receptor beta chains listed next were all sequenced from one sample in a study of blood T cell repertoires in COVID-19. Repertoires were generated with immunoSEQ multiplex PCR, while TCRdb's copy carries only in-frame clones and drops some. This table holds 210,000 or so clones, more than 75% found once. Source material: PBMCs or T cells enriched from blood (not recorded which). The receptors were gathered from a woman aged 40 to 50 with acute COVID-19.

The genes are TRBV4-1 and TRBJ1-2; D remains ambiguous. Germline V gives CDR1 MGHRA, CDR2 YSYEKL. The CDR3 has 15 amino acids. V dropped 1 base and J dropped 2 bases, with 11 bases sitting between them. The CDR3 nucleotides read TGCGCCAGCAGCCAAGTCAGGAACCCCAACTATGGCTACACCTTC. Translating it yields CASSQVRNPNYGYTF.

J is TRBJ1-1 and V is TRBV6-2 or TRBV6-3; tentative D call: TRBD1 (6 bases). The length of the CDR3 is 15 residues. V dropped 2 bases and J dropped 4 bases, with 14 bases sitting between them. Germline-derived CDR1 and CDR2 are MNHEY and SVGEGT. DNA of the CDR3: TGTGCCAGCAGTTACGGGGGGGCAGGGGTCACTGAAGCTTTCTTT. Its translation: CASSYGGAGVTEAFF.

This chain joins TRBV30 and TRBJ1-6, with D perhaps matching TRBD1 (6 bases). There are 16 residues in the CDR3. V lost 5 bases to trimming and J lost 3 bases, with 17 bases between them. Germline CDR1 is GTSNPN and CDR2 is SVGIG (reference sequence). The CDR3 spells CAWVSTGGYYNSPLHF. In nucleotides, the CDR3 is TGTGCCTGGGTCTCGACAGGCGGCTACTATAATTCACCCCTCCACTTT.

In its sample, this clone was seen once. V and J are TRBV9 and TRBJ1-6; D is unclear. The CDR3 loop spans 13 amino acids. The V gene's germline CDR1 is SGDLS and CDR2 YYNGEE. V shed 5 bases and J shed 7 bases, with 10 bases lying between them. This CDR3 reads CASRSNANSPLHF. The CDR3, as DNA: TGTGCCAGCAGGTCTAACGCGAATTCACCCCTCCACTTT.

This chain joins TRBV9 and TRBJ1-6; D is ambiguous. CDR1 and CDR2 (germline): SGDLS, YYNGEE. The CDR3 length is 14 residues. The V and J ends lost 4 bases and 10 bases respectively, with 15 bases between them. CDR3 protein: CASSHRSGNSPLHF. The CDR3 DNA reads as TGTGCCAGCAGCCATAGGTCAGGTAACTCACCCCTCCACTTT.

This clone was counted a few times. The CDR3 nucleotides read TGTGCCTGGAGTGGGCAGGCAAATTCACCCCTCCACTTT. Amino acid sequence: CAWSGQANSPLHF. The V call is TRBV30, the J call TRBJ1-6; D remains unclear. Per the germline V gene, CDR1 is GTSNPN and CDR2 is SVGIG (reference sequence). The CDR3 extends over 13 amino acids. V shed 1 base and J shed 7 bases, with 8 bases lying between them.

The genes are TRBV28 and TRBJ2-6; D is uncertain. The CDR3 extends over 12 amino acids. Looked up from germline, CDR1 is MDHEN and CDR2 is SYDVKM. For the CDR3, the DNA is TGTGCTCCAGTATTTCAGGCCAACGTCCTGACTTTC. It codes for CAPVFQANVLTF.

CDR3 DNA sequence: TGTGCCAGCAGTTTGCAGGGGCCTAACTATGGCTACACCTTC. It is translated as CASSLQGPNYGYTF. This rearrangement joins TRBV6-5 to TRBJ1-2; weak D call: TRBD1 (6 bases). From germline, CDR1 is MNHEY and CDR2 SVGAGI. Trimming removed 4 bases at V and 0 bases at J, with 9 bases between. The CDR3 is made up of 14 amino acids.

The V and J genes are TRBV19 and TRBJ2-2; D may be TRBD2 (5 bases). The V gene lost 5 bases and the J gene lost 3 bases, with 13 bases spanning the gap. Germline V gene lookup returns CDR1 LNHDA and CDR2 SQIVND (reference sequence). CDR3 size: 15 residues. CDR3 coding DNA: TGTGCCAGTAGTCGGACTCTCGCGGACACCGGGGAGCTGTTTTTT. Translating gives CASSRTLADTGELFF.

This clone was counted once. The DNA for the CDR3 is TGTGCCAGCAGCCCCGGTAGGAGCTCCTACGAGCAGTACTTC. The encoded protein is CASSPGRSSYEQYF. This sequence joins TRBV7-2 and TRBJ2-7; D not resolved. Germline values: CDR1 SGHTA, CDR2 FQGNSA. The CDR3 is 14 residues long. Between the trimmed V and J ends, which lost 5 bases and 0 bases, there was a span of 11 bases.

The CDR3 reads CASSEENRAGNQPQHF. The DNA for the CDR3 is TGTGCCAGCAGTGAAGAAAATCGGGCAGGGAATCAGCCCCAGCATTTT. The chain combines TRBV6-1 with TRBJ1-5; the D gene is possibly TRBD1 (5 bases). The V gene lost 1 base and the J gene lost 4 bases, with 14 bases spanning the gap. Germline loops: CDR1 MNHNS, CDR2 SASEGT. The CDR3 length is 16 residues.

The CDR3 DNA follows: TGTGCCAGCAGCTCCCGACAGGTCCTCACTAGGCAGTACTTC. Protein sequence: CASSSRQVLTRQYF. The chain couples TRBV11-2 to TRBJ2-7; weak D call: TRBD1 (6 bases). Germline-derived CDR1 and CDR2 are SGHAT and FQNNGV. Trimming cost V 4 bases and J 9 bases, with 19 bases left between them. The CDR3 totals 14 residues. Based on the CDR3 plus reference TRBV11-2 and TRBJ2-7, the full variable domain is EAGVAQSPRYKIIEKRQSVAFWCNPISGHATLYWYQQILGQGPKLLIQFQNNGVVDDSQLPKDRFSAERLKGVDSTLKIQPAKLEDSAVYLCASSSRQVLTRQYFGPGTRLTVT.

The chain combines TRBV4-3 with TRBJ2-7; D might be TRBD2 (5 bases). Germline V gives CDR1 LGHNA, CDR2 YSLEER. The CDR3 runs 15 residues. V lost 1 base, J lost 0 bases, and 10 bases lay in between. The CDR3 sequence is CASSQVEGSSYEQYF. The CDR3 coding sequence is TGCGCCAGCAGCCAAGTTGAGGGATCCTCCTACGAGCAGTACTTC.

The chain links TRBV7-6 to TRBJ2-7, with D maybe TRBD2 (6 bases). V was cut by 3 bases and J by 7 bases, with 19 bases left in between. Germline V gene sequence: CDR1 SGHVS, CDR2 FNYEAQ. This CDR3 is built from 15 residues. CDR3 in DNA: TGTGCCAGCAGCTTGTCCGGAGGGGCGATATTTGAGCAGTACTTC. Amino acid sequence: CASSLSGGAIFEQYF.

The CDR3 region is CASSMSGTGAGLNTEAFF. The CDR3 DNA reads as TGCGCCAGCAGCATGTCCGGGACAGGGGCCGGATTGAACACTGAAGCTTTCTTT. V gene TRBV5-1 combines with J gene TRBJ1-1, with 10 nucleotides matching TRBD1. With V trimmed by 4 bases and J by 0 bases, 12 bases remained unmatched. Per the germline V gene, CDR1 is SGHRS and CDR2 is YFSETQ. This CDR3 is 18 amino acids long.

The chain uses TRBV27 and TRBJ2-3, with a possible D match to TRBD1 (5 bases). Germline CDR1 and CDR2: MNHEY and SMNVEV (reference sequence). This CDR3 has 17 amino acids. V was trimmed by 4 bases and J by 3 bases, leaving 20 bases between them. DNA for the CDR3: TGTGCCAGCAGTTCAAGACCCCCATCGGCAGGGACAGATACGCAGTATTTT. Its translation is CASSSRPPSAGTDTQYF.

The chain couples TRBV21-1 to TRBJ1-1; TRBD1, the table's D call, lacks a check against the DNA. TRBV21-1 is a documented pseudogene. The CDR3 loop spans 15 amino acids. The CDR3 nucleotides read TGTGCCAGCAGCAAAGTGGACAGGTCGGACACTGAAGCTTTCTTT. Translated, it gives CASSKVDRSDTEAFF.

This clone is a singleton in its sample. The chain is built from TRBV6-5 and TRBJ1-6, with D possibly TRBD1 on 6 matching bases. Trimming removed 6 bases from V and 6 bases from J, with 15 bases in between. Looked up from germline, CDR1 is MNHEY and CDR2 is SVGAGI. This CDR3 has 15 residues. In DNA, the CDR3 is TGTGCCAGCAGGAAAGGCAGGGGAAGTAATTCACCCCTCCACTTT. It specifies CASRKGRGSNSPLHF.

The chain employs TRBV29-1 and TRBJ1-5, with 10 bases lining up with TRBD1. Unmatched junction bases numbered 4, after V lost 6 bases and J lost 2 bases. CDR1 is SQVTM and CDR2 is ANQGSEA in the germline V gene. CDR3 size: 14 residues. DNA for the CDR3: TGCAGCGTCGTGGACAGGGGGGGCAATCAGCCCCAGCATTTT. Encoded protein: CSVVDRGGNQPQHF.

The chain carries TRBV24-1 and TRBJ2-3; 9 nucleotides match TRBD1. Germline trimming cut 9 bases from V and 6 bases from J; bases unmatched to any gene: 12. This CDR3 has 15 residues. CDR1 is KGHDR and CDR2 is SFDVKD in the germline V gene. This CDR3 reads CATAPDRGLVDTQYF. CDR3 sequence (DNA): TGTGCCACCGCCCCGGACAGGGGTTTAGTGGATACGCAGTATTTT.

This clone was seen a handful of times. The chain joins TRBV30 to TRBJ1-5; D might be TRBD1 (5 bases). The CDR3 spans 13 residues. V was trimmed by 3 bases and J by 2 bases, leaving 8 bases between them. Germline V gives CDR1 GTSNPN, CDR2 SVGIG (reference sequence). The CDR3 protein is CAWRAGRNQPQHF. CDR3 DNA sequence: TGTGCCTGGAGGGCGGGGCGCAATCAGCCCCAGCATTTT.

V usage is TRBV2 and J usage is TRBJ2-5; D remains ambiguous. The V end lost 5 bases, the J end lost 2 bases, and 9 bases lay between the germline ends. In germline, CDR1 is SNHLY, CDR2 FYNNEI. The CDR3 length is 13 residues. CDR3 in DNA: TGTGCCAGCAGTCTGGGCATACAAGAGACCCAGTACTTC. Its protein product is CASSLGIQETQYF.

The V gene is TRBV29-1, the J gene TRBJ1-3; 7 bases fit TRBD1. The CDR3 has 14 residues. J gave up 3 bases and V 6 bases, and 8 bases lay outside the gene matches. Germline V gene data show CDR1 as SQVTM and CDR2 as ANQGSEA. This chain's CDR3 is CSVANRGGGNTIYF. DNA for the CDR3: TGCAGCGTCGCCAACAGGGGTGGTGGAAACACCATATATTTT.